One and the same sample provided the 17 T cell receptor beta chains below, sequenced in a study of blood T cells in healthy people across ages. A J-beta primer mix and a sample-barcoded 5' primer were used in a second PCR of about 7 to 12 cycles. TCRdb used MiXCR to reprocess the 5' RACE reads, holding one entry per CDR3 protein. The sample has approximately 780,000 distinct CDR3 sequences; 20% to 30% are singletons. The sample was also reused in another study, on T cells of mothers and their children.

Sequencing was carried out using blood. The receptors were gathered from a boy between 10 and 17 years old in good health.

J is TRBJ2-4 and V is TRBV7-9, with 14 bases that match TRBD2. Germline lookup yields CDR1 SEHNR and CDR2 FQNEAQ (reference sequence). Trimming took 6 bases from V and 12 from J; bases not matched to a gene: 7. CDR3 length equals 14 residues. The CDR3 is CASRSPGLAGAQYF. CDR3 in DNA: TGTGCCAGCAGATCTCCGGGACTAGCGGGGGCTCAGTACTTC.

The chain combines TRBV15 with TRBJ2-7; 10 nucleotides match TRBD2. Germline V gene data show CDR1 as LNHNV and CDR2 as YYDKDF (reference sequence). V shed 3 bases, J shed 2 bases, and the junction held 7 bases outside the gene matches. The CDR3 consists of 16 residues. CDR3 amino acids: CATSRVSTSGPYEQYF. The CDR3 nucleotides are TGTGCCACCAGCAGGGTATCGACTAGCGGGCCCTACGAGCAGTACTTC.

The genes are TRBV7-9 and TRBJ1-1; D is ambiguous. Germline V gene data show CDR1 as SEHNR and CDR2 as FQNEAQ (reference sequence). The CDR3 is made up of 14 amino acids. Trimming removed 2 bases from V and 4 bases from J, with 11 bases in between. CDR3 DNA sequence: TGTGCCAGCAGCTTAATGGGTACCGGCACTGAAGCTTTCTTT. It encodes CASSLMGTGTEAFF.

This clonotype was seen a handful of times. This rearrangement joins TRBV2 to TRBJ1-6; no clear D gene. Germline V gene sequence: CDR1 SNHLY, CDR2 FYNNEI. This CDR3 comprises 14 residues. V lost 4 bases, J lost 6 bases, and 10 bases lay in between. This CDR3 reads CASSGAGSNSPLHF. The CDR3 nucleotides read TGTGCCAGCAGTGGGGCAGGCTCTAATTCACCCCTCCACTTT. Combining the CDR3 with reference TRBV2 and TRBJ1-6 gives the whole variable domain EPEVTQTPSHQVTQMGQEVILRCVPISNHLYFYWYRQILGQKVEFLVSFYNNEISEKSEIFDDQFSVERPDGSNFTLKIRSTKLEDSAMYFCASSGAGSNSPLHFGNGTRLTVT.

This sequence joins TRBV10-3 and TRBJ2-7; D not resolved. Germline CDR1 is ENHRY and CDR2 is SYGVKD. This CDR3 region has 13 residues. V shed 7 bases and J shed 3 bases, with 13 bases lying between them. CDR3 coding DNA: TGTGCCATCAAGGACCCCTTGGGCTACGAGCAGTACTTC. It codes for CAIKDPLGYEQYF.

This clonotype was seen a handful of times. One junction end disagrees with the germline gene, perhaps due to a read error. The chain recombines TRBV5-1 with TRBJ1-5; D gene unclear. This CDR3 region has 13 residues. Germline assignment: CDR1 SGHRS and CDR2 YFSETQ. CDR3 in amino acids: CASSPDGDKPQHF. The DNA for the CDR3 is TGCGCTAGCAGCCCTGACGGAGATAAACCCCAGCATTTT.

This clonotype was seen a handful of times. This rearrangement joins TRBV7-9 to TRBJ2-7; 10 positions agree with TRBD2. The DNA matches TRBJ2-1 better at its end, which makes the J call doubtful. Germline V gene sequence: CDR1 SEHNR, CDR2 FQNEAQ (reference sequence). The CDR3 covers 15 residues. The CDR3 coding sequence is TGTGCCAGCAGTACTAGCGGGGAAAACTACAATGAGCAGTTCTTC. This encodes CASSTSGENYNEQFF.

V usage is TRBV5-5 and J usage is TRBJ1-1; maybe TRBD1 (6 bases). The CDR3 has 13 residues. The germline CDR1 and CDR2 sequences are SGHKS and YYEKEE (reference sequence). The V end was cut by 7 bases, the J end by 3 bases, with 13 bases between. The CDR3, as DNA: TGTGCCAGCTCCGGACAGCCAGACACTGAAGCTTTCTTT. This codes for CASSGQPDTEAFF. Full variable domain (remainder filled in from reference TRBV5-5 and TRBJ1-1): DAGVTQSPTHLIKTRGQQVTLRCSPISGHKSVSWYQQVLGQGPQFIFQYYEKEERGRGNFPDRFSARQFPNYSSELNVNALLLGDSALYLCASSGQPDTEAFFGQGTRLTVV.

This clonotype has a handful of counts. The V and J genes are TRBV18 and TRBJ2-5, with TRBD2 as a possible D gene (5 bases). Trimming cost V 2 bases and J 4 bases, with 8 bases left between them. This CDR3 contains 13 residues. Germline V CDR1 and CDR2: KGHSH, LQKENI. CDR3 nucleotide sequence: TGTGCCAGCTCACCAGAGGCGGGAGAGACCCAGTACTTC. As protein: CASSPEAGETQYF. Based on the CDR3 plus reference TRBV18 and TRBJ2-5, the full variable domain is NAGVMQNPRHLVRRRGQEARLRCSPMKGHSHVYWYRQLPEEGLKFMVYLQKENIIDESGMPKERFSAEFPKEGPSILRIQQVVRGDSAAYFCASSPEAGETQYFGPGTRLLVL.

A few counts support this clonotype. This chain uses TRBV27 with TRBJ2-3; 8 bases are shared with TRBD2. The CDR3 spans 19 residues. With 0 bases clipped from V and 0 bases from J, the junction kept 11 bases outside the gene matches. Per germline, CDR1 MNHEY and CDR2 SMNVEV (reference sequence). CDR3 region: CASSLSQGGSGASTDTQYF. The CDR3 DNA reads TGTGCCAGCAGTTTATCGCAGGGAGGTAGCGGGGCTAGCACAGATACGCAGTATTTT.

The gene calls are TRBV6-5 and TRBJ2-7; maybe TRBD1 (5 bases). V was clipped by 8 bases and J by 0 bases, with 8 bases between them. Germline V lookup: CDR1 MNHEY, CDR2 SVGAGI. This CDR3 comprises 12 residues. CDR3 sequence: CASWTSSYEQYF. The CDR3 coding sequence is TGTGCCAGCTGGACATCCTCCTACGAGCAGTACTTC.

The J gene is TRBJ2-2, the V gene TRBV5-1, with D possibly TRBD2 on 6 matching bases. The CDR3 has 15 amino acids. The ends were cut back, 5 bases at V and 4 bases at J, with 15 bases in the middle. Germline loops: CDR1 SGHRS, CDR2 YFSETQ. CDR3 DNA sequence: TGCGCCAGCAGTCAGGCGGGGTTAGTCACCGGGGAGCTGTTTTTT. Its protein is CASSQAGLVTGELFF.

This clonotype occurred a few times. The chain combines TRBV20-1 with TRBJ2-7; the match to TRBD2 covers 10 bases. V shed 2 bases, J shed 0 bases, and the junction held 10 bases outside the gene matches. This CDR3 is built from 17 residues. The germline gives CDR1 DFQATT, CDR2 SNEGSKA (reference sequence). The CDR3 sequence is CSARFSGGPAGSYEQYF. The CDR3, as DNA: TGCAGTGCTAGATTTAGCGGGGGGCCAGCCGGCTCCTACGAGCAGTACTTC.

The CDR3 region is CASSPLGQPVPNQETQYF. CDR3 DNA: TGTGCCAGCAGTCCCCTGGGGCAGCCTGTGCCCAACCAAGAGACCCAGTACTTC. The J gene is TRBJ2-5, the V gene TRBV27; tentative D call: TRBD1 (5 bases). V was trimmed by 5 bases and J by 0 bases, leaving 22 bases between them. Per the germline V gene, CDR1 is MNHEY and CDR2 is SMNVEV (reference sequence). The CDR3 is made up of 18 amino acids.

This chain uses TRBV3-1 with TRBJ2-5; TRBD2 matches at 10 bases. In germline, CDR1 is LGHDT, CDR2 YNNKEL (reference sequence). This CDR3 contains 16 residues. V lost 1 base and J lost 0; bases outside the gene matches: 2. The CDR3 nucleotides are TGTGCCAGCAGCCAAGGGACTAGCGGAAACCAAGAGACCCAGTACTTC. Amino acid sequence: CASSQGTSGNQETQYF.

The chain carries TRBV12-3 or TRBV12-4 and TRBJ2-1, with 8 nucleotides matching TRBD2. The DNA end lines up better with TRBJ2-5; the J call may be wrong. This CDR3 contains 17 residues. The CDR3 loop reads CASSLAVGLAIRETQYF. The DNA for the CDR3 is TGTGCCAGCAGTTTAGCGGTCGGACTAGCAATTCGGGAGACCCAGTACTTC.

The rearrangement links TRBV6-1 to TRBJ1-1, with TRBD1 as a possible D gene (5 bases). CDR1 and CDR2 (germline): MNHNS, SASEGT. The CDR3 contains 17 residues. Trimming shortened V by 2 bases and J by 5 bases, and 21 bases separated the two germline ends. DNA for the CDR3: TGTGCCAGCAGTGAATCAAGGGGAGGTCTACCAAGGACTGAAGCTTTCTTT. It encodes CASSESRGGLPRTEAFF.